The 23 T cell receptor beta chains given below trace back to one sample, sequenced in a study of Ad26.COV2.S vaccination and SARS-CoV-2 variants. Treatment of the sample: some 20 received Ad26.COV2.S at low or high dose, single or two shots; a few received placebo; per-sample allocation not given. At day 63 after the first vaccine or placebo injection, samples were drawn. Using immunoSEQ multiplex PCR, the repertoire was profiled, and TCRdb retains in-frame clones only, with some absent. The table includes about 480,000 clones, roughly 87% detected once. Sequenced here: peripheral blood, sampled in a trial of Ad26.COV2.S vaccine versus placebo. Receptors were obtained from a person aged 18-60 years who received the Ad26.COV2.S COVID-19 vaccine or a placebo.

This chain uses TRBV10-3 with TRBJ2-7; 7 bases are a match to TRBD2. Per germline, CDR1 ENHRY and CDR2 SYGVKD. V dropped 6 bases and J dropped 0; count of bases not matched to a gene: 5. The CDR3 length is 14 residues. The CDR3: CAIRVTGGSYEQYF. CDR3 coding DNA: TGTGCCATCAGGGTGACGGGAGGCTCCTACGAGCAGTACTTC.

As for this clone: One junction end disagrees with the germline gene, perhaps due to a read error. The chain has TRBV28 and TRBJ2-7; no clear D. CDR1 is MDHEN, CDR2 SYDVKM, per germline. This CDR3 has 10 amino acids. This chain's CDR3 is CASSSYGQYF. CDR3 coding DNA: TGTGCCAGCAGTTCCTACGGGCAGTACTTC.

J is TRBJ1-5 and V is TRBV2; D is undetermined. From germline, CDR1 is SNHLY and CDR2 FYNNEI. V dropped 1 base and J dropped 4 bases, with 8 bases sitting between them. CDR3 length: 14 residues. The CDR3 DNA sequence: TGTGCCAGCAGTGAAGGGACCGCTAATCAGCCCCAGCATTTT. Translating gives CASSEGTANQPQHF.

The chain has TRBV6-5 and TRBJ1-1; TRBD1 might be the D (6 bases). Trimming shortened V by 9 bases and J by 1 base, and 18 bases separated the two germline ends. Germline V gene data show CDR1 as MNHEY and CDR2 as SVGAGI. This CDR3 is built from 15 residues. CDR3 sequence (DNA): TGTGCCAGTCGAAACTCTAGGGGGACGAACACTGAAGCTTTCTTT. Translating it yields CASRNSRGTNTEAFF.

This clone was seen only a few times. The rearrangement uses TRBV2 and TRBJ2-5; 11 nucleotides line up with TRBD2. V lost 1 base, J lost 2 bases, and 3 bases stayed unmatched. CDR3 length equals 16 residues. The germline V gene encodes CDR1 SNHLY and CDR2 FYNNEI. The CDR3 region is CASSEGLAGGQETQYF. For the CDR3, the DNA is TGTGCCAGCAGTGAAGGCCTAGCGGGAGGACAAGAGACCCAGTACTTC.

The V gene is TRBV12-3 or TRBV12-4, the J gene TRBJ2-1, with 9 bases fitting TRBD2. The CDR3 runs 13 residues. The ends lost 3 bases at V and 9 bases at J; junction bases unmatched: 3. CDR3 residues: CASSLREGGEQFF. The CDR3 nucleotides are TGTGCCAGCAGTTTGCGGGAGGGTGGTGAGCAGTTCTTC.

V is TRBV30 and J is TRBJ1-1, with D hard to call. The CDR3 spans 13 residues. Germline-derived CDR1 and CDR2 are GTSNPN and SVGIG (reference sequence). V lost 0 bases and J lost 8, with 13 bases in between. The CDR3 spells CAWSVRSFLEAFF. DNA for the CDR3: TGTGCCTGGAGTGTACGGAGTTTTCTGGAAGCTTTCTTT.

CDR3 region: CASSLYGDWSKETQYF. The CDR3 DNA is TGTGCCAGCAGTTTATATGGGGACTGGTCGAAAGAGACCCAGTACTTC. This chain joins TRBV27 and TRBJ2-5; D perhaps matches TRBD2 (6 bases). In germline, CDR1 is MNHEY, CDR2 SMNVEV (reference sequence). Trimming removed 1 base at V and 3 bases at J, with 15 bases between. CDR3 length: 16 residues.

The gene calls are TRBV5-1 and TRBJ2-5, with D unresolved. The germline V gene has CDR1 SGHRS and CDR2 YFSETQ. V was pared by 8 bases and J by 5 bases, with 10 bases between. The CDR3 sequence is 11 residues long. For the CDR3, the DNA is TGCGCCAGTAAGGGCCTCGAGACCCAGTACTTC. It yields the protein CASKGLETQYF.

This clone was counted only a few times. In nucleotides, the CDR3 is TGTGCCAGGTACTTTAGGCAGGGGTCTCAGCCCCAGCATTTT. Its translation is CARYFRQGSQPQHF. The chain combines TRBV21-1 with TRBJ1-5; no DNA check was done on the table's D call, TRBD1. TRBV21-1 counts as a pseudogene. The CDR3 totals 14 residues.

CDR3 DNA sequence: TGTGCCAGCAGTTGGGGGGCGGATGAAAAACTGTTTTTT. It specifies CASSWGADEKLFF. This chain links TRBV12-3 or TRBV12-4 with TRBJ1-4; perhaps TRBD1 as D (6 bases). Trimming pared 4 bases from V and 6 bases from J, leaving 9 bases between. The CDR3 extends over 13 amino acids.

V is TRBV28 and J is TRBJ1-1; D gene ambiguous. Germline lookup yields CDR1 MDHEN and CDR2 SYDVKM. This CDR3 region has 13 residues. V was cut by 3 bases and J by 0 bases, with 5 bases left in between. CDR3 sequence (DNA): TGTGCCAGCAGTTTCGTGATGAACACTGAAGCTTTCTTT. Its protein is CASSFVMNTEAFF.

The rearrangement uses TRBV5-4 and TRBJ2-7; 7 nucleotides align to TRBD2. The CDR3 length is 13 residues. Germline V CDR1 and CDR2: SGHNT, YYREEE (reference sequence). Trimming took 1 base from V and 7 from J; bases not matched to a gene: 5. DNA of the CDR3: TGTGCCAGCAGCTTGTGGGGGGGACGGGAGCAGTACTTC. Encoded protein: CASSLWGGREQYF.

There are a few counts of this clone. CDR3 sequence (DNA): TGTGCCAGCTCACCGGGCAAGGGATCGGTTGCGGGCTCCTACGAGCAGTACTTC. This translates into CASSPGKGSVAGSYEQYF. The chain joins TRBV18 to TRBJ2-7; maybe TRBD2 (5 bases). Looked up from germline, CDR1 is KGHSH and CDR2 is LQKENI. This CDR3 has 18 amino acids. The ends were cut back, 3 bases at V and 0 bases at J, with 21 bases in the middle.

This chain links TRBV28 with TRBJ1-2; a weak D match, TRBD1 (5 bases). CDR1 is MDHEN, CDR2 SYDVKM, per germline. This CDR3 is 13 amino acids long. The V gene lost 8 bases and the J gene lost 1 base, with 11 bases spanning the gap. The CDR3 DNA reads as TGTGCCAGCGCCTGGGGGGATAACTATGGCTACACCTTC. It codes for CASAWGDNYGYTF.

This rearrangement joins TRBV10-3 to TRBJ1-5; D is ambiguous. Trimming took 0 bases from V and 6 from J, leaving 12 bases between them. The V gene's germline CDR1 is ENHRY and CDR2 SYGVKD. The CDR3 contains 15 residues. The DNA for the CDR3 is TGTGCCATCAGTGAGTCAGGGAGTCATAGTCAGCCCCAGCATTTT. This translates into CAISESGSHSQPQHF.

This clone has a single count. The chain carries TRBV6-5 and TRBJ1-2; the D is unclear. This CDR3 is 12 amino acids long. The germline CDR1 and CDR2 sequences are MNHEY and SVGAGI. The ends were cut back, 6 bases at V and 8 bases at J, with 13 bases in the middle. The CDR3 region is CASRRVDGGYTF. CDR3 DNA: TGTGCCAGCAGAAGAGTAGACGGAGGCTACACCTTC.

V and J are TRBV9 and TRBJ1-1; D is undetermined. Trimming left V 2 bases short and J 1 base short, with 9 bases between. This CDR3 has 14 amino acids. Germline values: CDR1 SGDLS, CDR2 YYNGEE. The CDR3 loop is CASSVGGPNTEAFF. For the CDR3, the DNA is TGTGCCAGCAGCGTCGGTGGACCGAACACTGAAGCTTTCTTT.

This chain joins TRBV5-1 and TRBJ2-5; D is unclear. Germline values: CDR1 SGHRS, CDR2 YFSETQ. This CDR3 contains 13 residues. V dropped 6 bases and J dropped 2 bases, with 11 bases sitting between them. The DNA for the CDR3 is TGCGCCAGCAATGTTGCGGCTCAAGAGACCCAGTACTTC. This encodes CASNVAAQETQYF.

The genes are TRBV7-9 and TRBJ2-1; 10 bases are shared with TRBD2. Trimming at V came to 3 bases and at J to 5 bases, leaving 7 bases not matched to a gene. CDR3 size: 16 residues. Per the germline V gene, CDR1 is SEHNR and CDR2 is FQNEAQ (reference sequence). The CDR3 loop is CASSFPTSGVNNEQFF. The CDR3 DNA is TGTGCCAGCAGCTTCCCAACTAGCGGGGTTAACAATGAGCAGTTCTTC.

The chain uses TRBV5-1 and TRBJ2-5; 7 bases map to TRBD2. Trimming cost V 6 bases and J 1 base; bases outside gene matches: 3. The CDR3 totals 13 residues. The germline V gene encodes CDR1 SGHRS and CDR2 YFSETQ. This chain's CDR3 is CASTASGQETQYF. The DNA of the CDR3 is TGCGCCAGCACGGCTAGCGGCCAAGAGACCCAGTACTTC. The full variable domain, with the rest looked up from reference TRBV5-1 and TRBJ2-5, is KAGVTQTPRYLIKTRGQQVTLSCSPISGHRSVSWYQQTPGQGLQFLFEYFSETQRNKGNFPGRFSGRQFSNSRSEMNVSTLELGDSALYLCASTASGQETQYFGPGTRLLVL.

This clone was seen just once. This chain uses TRBV7-9 with TRBJ2-1; 11 nucleotides agree with TRBD2. Germline assignment: CDR1 SEHNR and CDR2 FQNEAQ (reference sequence). This CDR3 is built from 15 residues. The V and J ends lost 6 bases and 2 bases, in that order; junction bases with no gene match: 3. The CDR3 DNA sequence: TGTGCCAGCAGTCCACTAGCGGGAGCCTACAATGAGCAGTTCTTC. It codes for CASSPLAGAYNEQFF.

Of note for this clone: This sample also contains other DNA sequences that code for the same CDR3. The rearrangement joins TRBV11-3 to TRBJ1-6; maybe TRBD1 (5 bases). Trimming removed 5 bases at V and 6 bases at J, with 8 bases between. Germline assignment: CDR1 SGHNT and CDR2 YENEEA. This CDR3 contains 13 residues. Here the CDR3 DNA reads TGTGCCAGCAGCCTGGGACCTAATTCACCCCTCCACTTT. It translates to CASSLGPNSPLHF. Drawing the rest from reference TRBV11-3 and TRBJ1-6, the complete variable domain is EAGVVQSPRYKIIEKKQPVAFWCNPISGHNTLYWYLQNLGQGPELLIRYENEEAVDDSQLPKDRFSAERLKGVDSTLKIQPAELGDSAVYLCASSLGPNSPLHFGNGTRLTVT.